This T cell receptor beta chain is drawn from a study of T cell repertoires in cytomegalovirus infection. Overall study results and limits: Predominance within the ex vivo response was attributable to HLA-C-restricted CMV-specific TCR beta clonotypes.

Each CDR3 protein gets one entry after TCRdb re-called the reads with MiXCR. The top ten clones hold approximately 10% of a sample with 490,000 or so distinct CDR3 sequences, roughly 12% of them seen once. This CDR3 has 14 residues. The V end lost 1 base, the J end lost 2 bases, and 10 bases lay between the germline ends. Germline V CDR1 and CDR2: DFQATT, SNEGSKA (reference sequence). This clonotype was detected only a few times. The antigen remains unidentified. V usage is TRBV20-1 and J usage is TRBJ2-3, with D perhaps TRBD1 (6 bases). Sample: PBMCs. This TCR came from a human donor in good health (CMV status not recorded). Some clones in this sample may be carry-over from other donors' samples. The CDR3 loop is CSARVQGYTDTQYF. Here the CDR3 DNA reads TGCAGTGCTAGAGTTCAGGGGTACACAGATACGCAGTATTTT.